Below, one T cell receptor (beta chain) is given with its context. An equimolar mix of two oligonucleotides served as the beta constant-region primer for TRBC1 and TRBC2. MiXCR, applied by TCRdb to the UMI-ligation and nested PCR reads, yields one record per CDR3 protein. Of around 29,000 distinct CDR3 sequences in the sample, over 8.5% were seen once. The data stem from a study of naive and memory T cell subsets. V shed 4 bases and J shed 0 bases, with 12 bases lying between them. Germline V gene sequence: CDR1 KGHSH, CDR2 LQKENI. The CDR3 runs to 15 residues. This chain joins TRBV18 and TRBJ1-2, with D maybe TRBD1 (6 bases). The specimen was effector memory CD4+ T cells from blood. Noted subset: effector memory, CD45RA- CD27-. The sequence was obtained from a human donor in good health. The CDR3 bases are TGTGCCAGCTCACTTCGACAGGCCTCTAACTATGGCTACACCTTC. Its translation: CASSLRQASNYGYTF.